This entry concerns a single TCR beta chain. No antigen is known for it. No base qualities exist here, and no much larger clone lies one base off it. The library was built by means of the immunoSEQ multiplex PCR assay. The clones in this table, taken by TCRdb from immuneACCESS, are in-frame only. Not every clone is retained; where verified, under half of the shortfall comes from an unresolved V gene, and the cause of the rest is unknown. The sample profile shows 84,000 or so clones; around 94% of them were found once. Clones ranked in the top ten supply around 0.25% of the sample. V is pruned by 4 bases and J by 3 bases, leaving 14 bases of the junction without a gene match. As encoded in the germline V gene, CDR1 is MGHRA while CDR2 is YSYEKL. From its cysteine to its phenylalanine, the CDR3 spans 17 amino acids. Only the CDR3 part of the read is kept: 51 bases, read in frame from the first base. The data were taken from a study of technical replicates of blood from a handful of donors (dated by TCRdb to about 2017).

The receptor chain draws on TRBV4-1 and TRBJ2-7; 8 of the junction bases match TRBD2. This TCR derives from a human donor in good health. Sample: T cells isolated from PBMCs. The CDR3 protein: CASSLKGEIAGYYEQYF. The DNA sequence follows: TGCGCCAGCAGCCTAAAAGGCGAAATAGCGGGATACTACGAGCAGTACTTC.